Presented here are 22 T cell receptor beta chains from one specimen sequenced in a study of technical replicates of blood from several donors (dated by TCRdb to between 2016 and 2019). The library came from the immunoSEQ multiplex PCR assay. Here the immuneACCESS table is served through TCRdb, limited to in-frame sequences with V and J called. Missing clones are a known gap in these copies; in checked studies unresolved V genes cover under half, and the rest lacks a known reason. The sample table shows under 95,000 clones, and just under 95% are seen once. Roughly 0.25% of the sample comes from the top ten. The source material was T cells isolated from PBMCs. The receptors derive from a human donor in good health.

This sequence joins TRBV19 and TRBJ1-2, with D tentatively TRBD1 (5 bases). The CDR3 extends over 14 amino acids. Germline V CDR1 and CDR2: LNHDA, SQIVND (reference sequence). The V end was cut by 4 bases, the J end by 9 bases, with 18 bases between. Here the CDR3 DNA reads TGTGCCAGTAGTACCCAGACAGCAACTCAGAGCTACACCTTC. It is translated as CASSTQTATQSYTF.

This rearrangement joins TRBV10-2 to TRBJ2-5, with 7 bases lining up with TRBD1. CDR1 and CDR2 (germline): WSHSY, SAAADI. The CDR3 runs 14 residues. The ends lost 3 bases at V and 1 base at J; junction bases unmatched: 2. The CDR3: CASSEGTAQETQYF. As DNA, the CDR3 is TGCGCCAGCAGTGAAGGGACAGCCCAAGAGACCCAGTACTTC.

This clone was seen once. The V and J genes are TRBV7-9 and TRBJ2-2; perhaps TRBD2 as D (5 bases). Germline lookup yields CDR1 SEHNR and CDR2 FQNEAQ (reference sequence). The CDR3 covers 15 residues. The V end was cut by 3 bases, the J end by 4 bases, with 12 bases between. The CDR3 DNA reads TGTGCCAGCAGCTTTTTAGGACTTATCACCGGGGAGCTGTTTTTT. This gives the protein CASSFLGLITGELFF.

The V gene is TRBV5-6, the J gene TRBJ2-3, with 8 positions matching TRBD2. Trimming removed 4 bases from V and 0 bases from J; junction bases left unmatched: 4. The CDR3 sequence is 15 residues long. Germline CDR1 is SGHDT and CDR2 is YYEEEE. This CDR3 reads CASSTGGRSTDTQYF. CDR3 bases: TGTGCCAGCAGCACGGGGGGGCGTAGCACAGATACGCAGTATTTT.

The table lists this clone with a count of one. The V call is TRBV28, the J call TRBJ1-2, with 10 bases lining up with TRBD1. The CDR3 loop spans 17 amino acids. V dropped 5 bases and J dropped 5; count of bases not matched to a gene: 14. From germline, CDR1 is MDHEN and CDR2 SYDVKM. CDR3 sequence reads: CASSRYSPGQGNYGYTF. CDR3 sequence (DNA): TGTGCCAGCAGTCGATACTCGCCGGGACAGGGGAATTATGGCTACACCTTC.

CDR3 region: CSVIAGGPSDTQYF. CDR3 in DNA: TGCAGCGTCATAGCGGGAGGGCCCTCAGATACGCAGTATTTT. The rearrangement links TRBV29-1 to TRBJ2-3, with TRBD2 matching over 11 bases. Losses at the gene ends were 6 bases for V and 4 bases for J; bases not matched to a gene: 6. The length of the CDR3 is 14 residues. The germline V gene encodes CDR1 SQVTM and CDR2 ANQGSEA.

The rearrangement links TRBV28 to TRBJ1-4; 7 positions match TRBD1. Germline-derived CDR1 and CDR2 are MDHEN and SYDVKM. The CDR3 covers 14 residues. The J segment lost 8 bases and the V segment lost 4 bases, leaving 7 bases of the junction unmatched. The DNA of the CDR3 is TGTGCCAGCAGTTCGGGACAGAGTAAGGAAAAACTGTTTTTT. Translation gives CASSSGQSKEKLFF.

This clone was recorded only once. This chain joins TRBV27 and TRBJ2-1, with D unclear. Trimming took off 0 bases at V and 6 bases at J, with 6 bases between the two ends. Germline CDR1 and CDR2: MNHEY and SMNVEV (reference sequence). This CDR3 comprises 13 residues. CDR3 amino acids: CASSLSFFNEQFF. The CDR3 DNA reads as TGTGCCAGCAGTTTATCCTTCTTCAATGAGCAGTTCTTC.

The V and J genes are TRBV5-1 and TRBJ1-3, with D perhaps TRBD1 (5 bases). The ends were cut back, 4 bases at V and 3 bases at J, with 14 bases in the middle. The CDR3 length is 15 residues. In germline, CDR1 is SGHRS, CDR2 YFSETQ. CDR3: CASSNAGGFGNTIYF. DNA for the CDR3: TGCGCCAGCAGCAACGCCGGGGGATTTGGAAACACCATATATTTT.

The chain uses TRBV4-1 and TRBJ1-1; the match to TRBD1 covers 7 bases. The J segment lost 5 bases and the V segment lost 0 bases, leaving 6 bases of the junction unmatched. The CDR3 runs to 15 residues. The germline V gene encodes CDR1 MGHRA and CDR2 YSYEKL. For the CDR3, the DNA is TGCGCCAGCAGCCAAGATCGGGACAGCCCGACTGAAGCTTTCTTT. The encoded protein is CASSQDRDSPTEAFF.

The gene calls are TRBV5-1 and TRBJ2-7; tentatively, D is TRBD1 (6 bases). The CDR3 contains 15 residues. Trimming stripped 3 bases from V and 4 bases from J, with 17 bases between. Germline-derived CDR1 and CDR2 are SGHRS and YFSETQ. The CDR3 is CASSSLQGESYEQYF. The CDR3 DNA reads TGCGCCAGCAGCTCCCTACAGGGTGAGTCGTACGAGCAGTACTTC.

The genes are TRBV30 and TRBJ1-2, with 10 bases fitting TRBD1. This CDR3 is 14 amino acids long. Germline CDR1 reads GTSNPN; CDR2 reads SVGIG (reference sequence). V shed 0 bases and J 8 bases; nucleotides not matched to a gene: 6. CDR3 sequence reads: CAWSVEGQGLGYTF. The CDR3 region has the DNA TGTGCCTGGAGTGTAGAGGGACAGGGGCTCGGCTACACCTTC.

The rearrangement uses TRBV6-1 and TRBJ1-1, with a possible D match to TRBD1 (5 bases). CDR1 MNHNS and CDR2 SASEGT come from the germline V gene. The CDR3 extends over 16 amino acids. Trimming took 0 bases from V and 6 from J, leaving 17 bases between them. CDR3 residues: CASSEASVGQGAEAFF. CDR3 in DNA: TGTGCCAGCAGTGAAGCGTCGGTAGGGCAGGGCGCTGAAGCTTTCTTT.

The rearrangement links TRBV29-1 to TRBJ2-1; no definite D call. The CDR3 spans 12 residues. V was trimmed by 5 bases and J by 9 bases, leaving 14 bases between them. The germline V gene encodes CDR1 SQVTM and CDR2 ANQGSEA. CDR3 in amino acids: CSVCRLESEQFF. The CDR3 DNA sequence: TGCAGCGTTTGTCGACTTGAGAGTGAGCAGTTCTTC.

The rearrangement joins TRBV25-1 to TRBJ2-2; D may be TRBD2 (5 bases). Germline V gives CDR1 MGHDK, CDR2 SYGVNS. The CDR3 has 14 residues. Trimming took off 7 bases at V and 1 base at J, with 10 bases between the two ends. CDR3 DNA: TGTGCCAGCACCGGGAACCTGAACACCGGGGAGCTGTTTTTT. Amino acid sequence: CASTGNLNTGELFF.

The DNA of the CDR3 is TGTGCCAGCAGTTTAGGTCCAGGGGTCGAAAAACTGTTTTTT. Protein product: CASSLGPGVEKLFF. The rearrangement joins TRBV28 to TRBJ1-4, with D perhaps TRBD1 (6 bases). Trimming cost V 2 bases and J 8 bases, with 12 bases left between them. Looked up from germline, CDR1 is MDHEN and CDR2 is SYDVKM. This CDR3 spans 14 amino acids.

The chain employs TRBV28 and TRBJ1-2, with 9 bases aligning to TRBD1. Germline lookup yields CDR1 MDHEN and CDR2 SYDVKM. The V segment lost 3 bases and the J segment 6 bases; nucleotides outside the gene matches: 11. The CDR3 extends over 16 amino acids. This CDR3 reads CASSFPYGQGTNGYTF. CDR3 DNA: TGTGCCAGCAGTTTTCCCTATGGACAGGGGACGAATGGCTACACCTTC.

The chain combines TRBV10-2 with TRBJ2-5; D is uncertain. V was shortened by 6 bases and J by 5 bases, with 13 bases between the two germline ends. The germline gives CDR1 WSHSY, CDR2 SAAADI. The length of the CDR3 is 13 residues. For the CDR3, the DNA is TGCGCCAGCAGGCCCTCCCAAGCGGAGACCCAGTACTTC. Protein sequence: CASRPSQAETQYF.

This sequence joins TRBV5-1 and TRBJ2-5; 7 bases are a match to TRBD2. In germline, CDR1 is SGHRS, CDR2 YFSETQ. This CDR3 has 16 amino acids. J lost 3 bases, V lost 4 bases, and 12 bases had no gene match. The DNA of the CDR3 is TGCGCCAGCAGCAGGGACCTCGGCGGGGGTAAAGAGACCCAGTACTTC. Translated: CASSRDLGGGKETQYF.

The chain carries TRBV28 and TRBJ1-1, with D perhaps matching TRBD1 (5 bases). The CDR3 length is 15 residues. Germline CDR1 and CDR2: MDHEN and SYDVKM. V lost 6 bases, J lost 8 bases, and 22 bases lay in between. The CDR3 DNA follows: TGTGCCAGCAGGCCCCCAGGGTTGTCAGCGCAGGAAGCTTTCTTT. As protein: CASRPPGLSAQEAFF.

The rearrangement links TRBV4-1 to TRBJ2-5; no reliable D call. V lost 4 bases and J lost 2, with 8 bases in between. In germline, CDR1 is MGHRA, CDR2 YSYEKL. The length of the CDR3 is 13 residues. The CDR3 bases are TGCGCCAGCAGCCTAGAATCACAAGAGACCCAGTACTTC. This codes for CASSLESQETQYF.

The rearrangement uses TRBV19 and TRBJ1-5; D might be TRBD1 (5 bases). The CDR3 runs to 15 residues. V was cut by 2 bases and J by 6 bases, with 14 bases left in between. Germline V gene sequence: CDR1 LNHDA, CDR2 SQIVND (reference sequence). The CDR3 nucleotides read TGTGCCAGTAGTATACTAGGGGCAAAGATTCAGCCCCAGCATTTT. Translated, it gives CASSILGAKIQPQHF.